These T cell receptor beta chains were read from a single sample in a study of response to subunit inactivated influenza vaccine. TCRdb passed the RT-PCR reads through MiXCR, listing each CDR3 protein once. The sample includes over 650,000 distinct CDR3 sequences, approximately 17% of them seen just once. This specimen was PBMCs from blood, taken more than 4 days after vaccination. These receptors were collected from a man aged 45-65 years who received an inactivated influenza vaccine. Both conserved end residues are part of each CDR3. A D gene is named only where the DNA matches it firmly. Clone size is not always given. Where it is, it says once, few, many or a class for expanded clones.

V	J	size	D	DNA	CDR3
TRBV29-1	TRBJ2-3	few	NA	TGCAGCGTTGAAGGGATCACAGATACGCAGTATTTT	CSVEGITDTQYF
TRBV2	TRBJ1-1	NA	NA	TGTGCCAGCAGTGATCAGGGGAACACTGAAGCTTTCTTT	CASSDQGNTEAFF
TRBV7-2	TRBJ2-5	many	NA	TGTGCCAGCAGCTTGGACGAGACCCAGTACTTC	CASSLDETQYF
TRBV12-3/TRBV12-4	TRBJ2-3	NA	TRBD2	TGTGCCAGCAGTTCGGGCGGGGGAGATAGCACAGATACGCAGTATTTT	CASSSGGGDSTDTQYF
TRBV20-1	TRBJ1-1	many	TRBD1	TGCAGTGCTCGGACAGGCGCACTGAACACTGAAGCTTTCTTT	CSARTGALNTEAFF
TRBV4-2	TRBJ2-7	NA	TRBD1	TGTGCCAGCAGCCAGGCCCCGGGACAGGGATACGAGCAGTACTTC	CASSQAPGQGYEQYF
TRBV20-1	TRBJ2-5	NA	TRBD2	TGCAGTGCTAGAGACCGACTAGCGGGGGTACAAGAGACCCAGTACTTC	CSARDRLAGVQETQYF
TRBV29-1	TRBJ2-7	many	NA	TGCAGCGTTGGACAGCCTGGGCGCGAGCAGTACTTC	CSVGQPGREQYF
TRBV10-3	TRBJ2-3	few	TRBD1	TGTGCCATCAGGGGACAGGGCACAGATACGCAGTATTTT	CAIRGQGTDTQYF
TRBV5-6	TRBJ2-1	NA	NA	TGTGCCAGCAGCCCTGGTTCCTACCCTCGGTCCTACAATGAGCAGTTCTTC	CASSPGSYPRSYNEQFF
TRBV20-1	TRBJ2-7	few	NA	TGCAGTGCTAGGGGACGCCCGCTCCCCTCCTACGAGCAGTACTTC	CSARGRPLPSYEQYF
TRBV5-6	TRBJ2-1	NA	NA	TGTGCCAGCAGCTTGGGAGCTAGCGACTACAATGAGCAGTTCTTC	CASSLGASDYNEQFF
TRBV20-1	TRBJ2-7	NA	TRBD1	TGCAGTGCTAATTACCGGGACAGGGTCTACGAGCAGTACTTC	CSANYRDRVYEQYF
TRBV7-9	TRBJ2-4	NA	TRBD1	TGTGCCAGCAGCCCGCCGACAGGGGTAATAGCCAAAAACATTCAGTACTTC	CASSPPTGVIAKNIQYF
TRBV7-9	TRBJ2-3	many	TRBD2	TGTGCCAGCAGCTTAGGGACTAGCGGTCGCACAGATACGCAGTATTTT	CASSLGTSGRTDTQYF
TRBV5-1	TRBJ2-7	NA	NA	TGCGCCAGCAGCTTGTACCTAATCGACGAACACGAGCAGTACTTC	CASSLYLIDEHEQYF
TRBV28	TRBJ1-6	NA	NA	TGTGCCAGCAGTTACGGCCAAAACAGGGTTTCACCCCTCCACTTT	CASSYGQNRVSPLHF
TRBV12-3/TRBV12-4	TRBJ1-3	NA	NA	TGTGCCCGTAGCTCGGGGTACGGAAACACCATATATTTT	CARSSGYGNTIYF
TRBV24-1	TRBJ2-5	NA	NA	TGTGCCACCAGTGGAACATTAGGGGAAGAGACCCAGTACTTC	CATSGTLGEETQYF
TRBV5-1	TRBJ2-5	NA	NA	TGCGCCAGCAGCCCCGTGGGGAACTACCAAGAGACCCAGTACTTC	CASSPVGNYQETQYF
TRBV5-1	TRBJ2-7	NA	TRBD2	TGCGCCAGCAGCTCGCAACCCGGGACTACCACTCGGGAGCAGTACTTC	CASSSQPGTTTREQYF
TRBV29-1	TRBJ1-1	few	NA	TGCAGCGTTGAAGACGGCTTGAACACTGAAGCTTTCTTT	CSVEDGLNTEAFF
TRBV12-3/TRBV12-4	TRBJ2-2	many	NA	TGTGCCAGCAGAGCCTCGAACACCGGGGAGCTGTTTTTT	CASRASNTGELFF
TRBV6-2/TRBV6-3	TRBJ1-5	NA	TRBD1	TGTGCCAGCAGTTACCCAAGGACAGGGGGGAGAGGGCAGCCCCAGCATTTT	CASSYPRTGGRGQPQHF
TRBV7-9	TRBJ2-3	few	TRBD2	TGTGCCAGCAGCGGACCGGGGGGAGACACAGATACGCAGTATTTT	CASSGPGGDTDTQYF
TRBV12-3/TRBV12-4	TRBJ2-7	NA	NA	TGTGCCAGCAGTTTGTTTGAGGGGATGCACGAGCAGTACTTC	CASSLFEGMHEQYF
TRBV28	TRBJ2-1	NA	NA	TGTGCCAGCATAAGCGGCCATGAGCAGTTCTTC	CASISGHEQFF
TRBV5-1	TRBJ2-1	NA	NA	TGCGCCAGCAGCTTGGCCGGGGGCCCCGGGGGGCAGTTCTTC	CASSLAGGPGGQFF
TRBV30	TRBJ1-5	few	NA	TGTGCCTGGAGTGTAGAGAGCAATCAGCCCCAGCATTTT	CAWSVESNQPQHF
TRBV4-1	TRBJ2-2	many	TRBD2	TGCGCCAGCAGCCTAGAGAAGCGGGGGGGCCACACCGGGGAGCTGTTTTTT	CASSLEKRGGHTGELFF